A single sample gave rise to the 17 T cell receptor beta chains below, sequenced in a study of OX40 agonist ivuxolimab in advanced cancers. Clones were sequenced by immunoSEQ multiplex PCR, and TCRdb holds only the in-frame ones, with some missing. The top ten clones hold about 1% of a sample with approximately 63,000 clones, 75% to 90% of them seen once. The source material was CD4+ or CD8+ T cells sorted from blood, sampled in a trial of the OX40 agonist ivuxolimab. These TCRs come from an adult with an advanced solid tumor such as melanoma, head and neck, liver or kidney cancer.

The V gene is TRBV7-2, the J gene TRBJ1-2, with 11 bases matching TRBD1. The J segment lost 6 bases and the V segment lost 5 bases, leaving 5 bases of the junction unmatched. The CDR3 is made up of 14 amino acids. Per the germline V gene, CDR1 is SGHTA and CDR2 is FQGNSA. The CDR3 loop reads CASSTGTGGHGYTF. The CDR3 DNA reads as TGTGCCAGCAGCACCGGGACAGGGGGACATGGCTACACCTTC.

The chain joins TRBV7-6 to TRBJ1-3, with no clear D. The CDR3 loop spans 17 amino acids. The germline CDR1 and CDR2 sequences are SGHVS and FNYEAQ. Trimming cost V 0 bases and J 0 bases, with 12 bases left between them. The CDR3, as DNA: TGTGCCAGCAGCTTAGCGTCGATGGAGAGCTCTGGAAACACCATATATTTT. This gives the protein CASSLASMESSGNTIYF.

CDR3 loop: CASSLRGDYEQYF. CDR3 sequence (DNA): TGCGCCAGCAGCTTGAGGGGGGACTACGAGCAGTACTTC. The V and J genes are TRBV5-1 and TRBJ2-7, with D perhaps being TRBD1 or TRBD2 (6 bases each). Deletions cut 1 base from V and 3 bases from J, with 8 bases between. CDR1 SGHRS and CDR2 YFSETQ come from the germline V gene. CDR3 length: 13 amino acids.

This clone was observed a single time. The chain carries TRBV19 and TRBJ1-2; 9 nucleotides agree with TRBD1. The CDR3 consists of 15 residues. V was clipped by 4 bases and J by 3 bases; unmatched bases: 6. Germline V gives CDR1 LNHDA, CDR2 SQIVND (reference sequence). The DNA of the CDR3 is TGTGCCAGTAGTAGGACAGGGGCGGGAGACTATGGCTACACCTTC. Its protein is CASSRTGAGDYGYTF.

J is TRBJ2-4 and V is TRBV18; D is possibly TRBD1 or TRBD2 (5 bases each). The CDR3 sequence is 19 residues long. Trimming took off 1 base at V and 0 bases at J, with 19 bases between the two ends. In germline, CDR1 is KGHSH, CDR2 LQKENI. CDR3 nucleotide sequence: TGTGCCAGCTCACCACGGGGTACGGTGGGGGTAGAAGCCAAAAACATTCAGTACTTC. As protein: CASSPRGTVGVEAKNIQYF.

This clone was counted a single time. J is TRBJ2-7 and V is TRBV6-1, with unresolved D. The V end lost 3 bases, the J end lost 0 bases, and 3 bases lay between the germline ends. Germline loops: CDR1 MNHNS, CDR2 SASEGT. The CDR3 loop spans 12 amino acids. DNA of the CDR3: TGTGCCAGCAGTGACGGCTCCTACGAGCAGTACTTC. It translates to CASSDGSYEQYF.

The chain employs TRBV19 and TRBJ1-1; 7 positions agree with TRBD1. The germline V gene encodes CDR1 LNHDA and CDR2 SQIVND (reference sequence). After removal of 11 bases from V and 1 base from J, the junction contained 10 bases not matched to a gene. This CDR3 is built from 14 residues. CDR3 loop: CASIRKGANTEAFF. In DNA, the CDR3 is TGTGCCTCGATACGTAAGGGGGCGAACACTGAAGCTTTCTTT.

The rearrangement uses TRBV27 and TRBJ1-1, with unresolved D. The germline V gene encodes CDR1 MNHEY and CDR2 SMNVEV (reference sequence). Trimming removed 3 bases from V and 5 bases from J, with 10 bases in between. CDR3 length equals 13 residues. The CDR3 DNA reads TGTGCCAGCAGTTTCCCGGGAACGACTGAAGCTTTCTTT. Translation gives CASSFPGTTEAFF.

The rearrangement links TRBV2 to TRBJ2-1; TRBD2 aligns across 9 bases. The CDR3 has 15 amino acids. Germline CDR1 and CDR2: SNHLY and FYNNEI. V shed 6 bases and J 6 bases; nucleotides not matched to a gene: 9. The chain's CDR3 is CASSSLAGVINEQFF. The CDR3 region has the DNA TGTGCCAGCAGCTCATTAGCGGGAGTCATCAATGAGCAGTTCTTC.

This clone was picked up one time. The V gene is TRBV15, the J gene TRBJ2-4; D gene ambiguous. This CDR3 contains 13 residues. Germline V gives CDR1 LNHNV, CDR2 YYDKDF (reference sequence). Trimming shortened V by 1 base and J by 5 bases, and 6 bases separated the two germline ends. The CDR3 reads CATSRGSENIQYF. The DNA of the CDR3 is TGTGCCACCAGCAGAGGGTCCGAAAACATTCAGTACTTC.

The rearrangement links TRBV6-1 to TRBJ2-1; 7 bases are shared with TRBD1. V was pared by 1 base and J by 1 base, with 13 bases of the junction left unmatched. The CDR3 spans 19 residues. Germline V gene sequence: CDR1 MNHNS, CDR2 SASEGT. The CDR3 DNA follows: TGTGCCAGCAGTGAAGGGTCACAGGGGTTATCGAAGTCCTACAATGAGCAGTTCTTC. Its translation is CASSEGSQGLSKSYNEQFF.

The chain combines TRBV28 with TRBJ2-3; 8 nucleotides align to TRBD1. Germline values: CDR1 MDHEN, CDR2 SYDVKM. The V and J ends lost 6 bases and 3 bases, in that order; junction bases with no gene match: 17. The length of the CDR3 is 18 residues. The CDR3 DNA follows: TGTGCCAGCAGCCCAGGGGGCGCGAGTTTAGGTAGGACAGATACGCAGTATTTT. Residues: CASSPGGASLGRTDTQYF. The whole variable domain, filled in from reference TRBV28 and TRBJ2-3, reads DVKVTQSSRYLVKRTGEKVFLECVQDMDHENMFWYRQDPGLGLRLIYFSYDVKMKEKGDIPEGYSVSREKKERFSLILESASTNQTSMYLCASSPGGASLGRTDTQYFGPGTRLTVL.

This chain links TRBV6-6 with TRBJ1-1; 10 bases line up with TRBD1. Germline CDR1 is MNHNY and CDR2 is SVGAGI (reference sequence). Trimming at V came to 6 bases and at J to 4 bases, leaving 5 bases not matched to a gene. There are 14 residues in the CDR3. CDR3 nucleotides: TGTGCCAGCAGGGGGACAGGGGCAAGCACTGAAGCTTTCTTT. It is translated as CASRGTGASTEAFF.

The V and J genes are TRBV5-5 and TRBJ2-5, with D unresolved. The CDR3 has 13 amino acids. Germline V gives CDR1 SGHKS, CDR2 YYEKEE (reference sequence). The germline V and J ends were trimmed by 1 base and 3 bases, with 7 bases remaining between them. The CDR3 loop is CASSLYSEETQYF. In DNA form, the CDR3 reads TGTGCCAGCAGCTTGTACAGCGAAGAGACCCAGTACTTC.

The rearrangement uses TRBV7-9 and TRBJ2-4; 7 nucleotides line up with TRBD2. With 5 bases clipped from V and 8 bases from J, the junction kept 12 bases outside the gene matches. CDR3 length: 15 residues. The germline CDR1 and CDR2 sequences are SEHNR and FQNEAQ (reference sequence). The CDR3 region has the DNA TGTGCCAGCAGCCCCTCTGGGGAGGGGAGATACATTCAGTACTTC. It codes for CASSPSGEGRYIQYF.

The chain is built from TRBV29-1 and TRBJ2-3, with unresolved D. Germline V gene lookup returns CDR1 SQVTM and CDR2 ANQGSEA. The CDR3 consists of 12 residues. Trimming removed 3 bases at V and 3 bases at J, with 7 bases between. The CDR3 DNA sequence: TGCAGCGTTGATACAAGGACAGATACGCAGTATTTT. It codes for CSVDTRTDTQYF.

In this sample, this clone turned up once. This chain uses TRBV7-3 with TRBJ2-1, with 14 bases matching TRBD2. The germline V gene encodes CDR1 SGHTA and CDR2 FQGTGA. Trimming at V came to 5 bases and at J to 7 bases, leaving 7 bases not matched to a gene. The length of the CDR3 is 16 residues. The CDR3 bases are TGTGCCAGCAGCGCCGGACTAGCGGGGGGTTTTAATGAGCAGTTCTTC. Encoded protein: CASSAGLAGGFNEQFF.